The source of this TCR beta chain is a study of T cell responses to AZD1222 COVID-19 vaccine. Study outcomes and limitations: Nearly half of spike-specific TCRs reportedly target unmutated variant regions.

The J segment lost 0 bases and the V segment lost 6 bases, leaving 5 bases of the junction unmatched. Germline V gene sequence: CDR1 SEHNR, CDR2 FQNEAQ (reference sequence). The CDR3 sequence is 16 residues long. Turning to this clone: Its cognate antigen is unknown.

Measured with immunoSEQ multiplex PCR; TCRdb has only the in-frame clones, and not every one. The sample consists of about 170,000 clones, 75% to 90% of them appearing once. The rearrangement links TRBV7-9 to TRBJ2-3; 11 bases map to TRBD2. The clonotype comes from an adult in good health. The specimen comprised peripheral blood, sampled on day 0 of AZD1222 vaccination. The CDR3 is CASRGLAGSSTDTQYF. CDR3 sequence (DNA): TGTGCCAGCAGAGGACTAGCGGGCTCCAGCACAGATACGCAGTATTTT. The whole variable domain, remainder taken from reference TRBV7-9 and TRBJ2-3, is DTGVSQNPRHKITKRGQNVTFRCDPISEHNRLYWYRQTLGQGPEFLTYFQNEAQLEKSRLLSDRFSAERPKGSFSTLEIQRTEQGDSAMYLCASRGLAGSSTDTQYFGPGTRLTVL.